The sequence of this T cell receptor (beta chain) was determined in a study of regulatory T cells in long-lasting Graves disease. Regarding the study as a whole: What was studied was peripheral blood only, and not thyroid tissue.

iRepertoire HTBI primers and Arm-PCR of CDR3 regions built TCR beta libraries. TCRdb called the multiplex PCR reads again in MiXCR, with one record for every CDR3 protein. The sample yields roughly 470,000 distinct CDR3 sequences, around 21% seen once. This clonotype was picked up a small number of times. Antigen unknown. Described time point: persistent/refractory GD, antithyroid drugs over 5 years with positive TRAb. The TCR library was made from RNA extracted from PBMCs. Graves' disease diagnoses used American Thyroid Association guidelines. This TCR derives from a female donor with Graves disease. Material: peripheral blood mononuclear cells (PBMCs), obtained when the disease was refractory, from a patient treated with antithyroid drugs.

CDR3: CASSRTAFERELSNEQFF. DNA of the CDR3: TGTGCCAGCAGTCGTACAGCCTTCGAGCGGGAGTTATCCAATGAGCAGTTCTTC. This chain links TRBV2 with TRBJ2-1; 8 nucleotides match TRBD2. The length of the CDR3 is 18 residues. V lost 5 bases to trimming and J lost 6 bases; unmatched junction nucleotides: 18. Germline CDR1 and CDR2: SNHLY and FYNNEI.